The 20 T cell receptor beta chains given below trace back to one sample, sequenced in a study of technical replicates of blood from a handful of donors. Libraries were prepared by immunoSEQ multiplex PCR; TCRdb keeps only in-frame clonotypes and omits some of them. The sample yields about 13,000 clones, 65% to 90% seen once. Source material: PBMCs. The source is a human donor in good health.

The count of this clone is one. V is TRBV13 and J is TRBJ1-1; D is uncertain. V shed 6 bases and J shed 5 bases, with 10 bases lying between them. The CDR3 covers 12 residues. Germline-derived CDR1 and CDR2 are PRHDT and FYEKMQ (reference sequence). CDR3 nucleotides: TGTGCCAGCAGGAGGGTAAGAACTGAAGCTTTCTTT. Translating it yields CASRRVRTEAFF.

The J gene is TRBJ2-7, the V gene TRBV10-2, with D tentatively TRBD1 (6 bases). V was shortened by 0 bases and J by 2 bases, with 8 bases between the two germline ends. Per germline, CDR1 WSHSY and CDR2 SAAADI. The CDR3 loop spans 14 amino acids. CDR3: CASSESWGPYEQYF. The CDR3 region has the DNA TGCGCCAGCAGTGAGTCGTGGGGGCCCTACGAGCAGTACTTC.

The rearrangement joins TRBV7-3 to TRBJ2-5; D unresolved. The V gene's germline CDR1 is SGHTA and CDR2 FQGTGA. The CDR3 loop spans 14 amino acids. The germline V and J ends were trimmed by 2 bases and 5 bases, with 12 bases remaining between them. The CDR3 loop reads CASSLGGIVETQYF. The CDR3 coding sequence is TGTGCCAGCAGCTTAGGCGGCATCGTCGAGACCCAGTACTTC.

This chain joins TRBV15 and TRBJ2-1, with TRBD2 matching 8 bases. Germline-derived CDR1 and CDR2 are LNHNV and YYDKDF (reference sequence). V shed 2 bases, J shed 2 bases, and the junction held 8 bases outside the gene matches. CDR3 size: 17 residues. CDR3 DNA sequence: TGTGCCACCAGCAGACATAGCGGGGCGCCCACCTACAATGAGCAGTTCTTC. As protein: CATSRHSGAPTYNEQFF.

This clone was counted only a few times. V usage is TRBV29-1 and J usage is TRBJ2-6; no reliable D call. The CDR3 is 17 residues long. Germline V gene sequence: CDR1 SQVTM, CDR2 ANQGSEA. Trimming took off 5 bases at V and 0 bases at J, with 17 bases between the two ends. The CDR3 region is CSVNEVDRFSGANVLTF. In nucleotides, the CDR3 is TGCAGCGTTAATGAGGTTGATAGGTTCTCTGGGGCCAACGTCCTGACTTTC. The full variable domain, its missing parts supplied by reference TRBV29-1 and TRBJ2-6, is SAVISQKPSRDICQRGTSLTIQCQVDSQVTMMFWYRQQPGQSLTLIATANQGSEATYESGFVIDKFPISRPNLTFSTLTVSNMSPEDSSIYLCSVNEVDRFSGANVLTFGAGSRLTVL.

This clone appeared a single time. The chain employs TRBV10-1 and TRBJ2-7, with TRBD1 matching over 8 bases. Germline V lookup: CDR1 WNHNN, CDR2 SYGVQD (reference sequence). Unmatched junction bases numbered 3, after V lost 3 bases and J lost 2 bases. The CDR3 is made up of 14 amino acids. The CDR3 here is CASSEATGAYEQYF. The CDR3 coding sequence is TGCGCCAGCAGTGAAGCGACAGGGGCCTACGAGCAGTACTTC.

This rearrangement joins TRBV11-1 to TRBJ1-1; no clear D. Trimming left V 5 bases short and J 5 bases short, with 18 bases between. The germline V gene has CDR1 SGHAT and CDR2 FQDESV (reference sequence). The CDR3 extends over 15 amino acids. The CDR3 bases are TGTGCCAGCAGCGATCCCAGTACATCGGGTACTGAAGCTTTCTTT. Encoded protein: CASSDPSTSGTEAFF.

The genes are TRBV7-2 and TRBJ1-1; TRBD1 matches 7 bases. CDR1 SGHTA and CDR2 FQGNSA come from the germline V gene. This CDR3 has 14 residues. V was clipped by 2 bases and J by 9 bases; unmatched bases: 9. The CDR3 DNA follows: TGTGCCAGCAGCTTACTTACTCGGGACAGAAAAGCTTTCTTT. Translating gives CASSLLTRDRKAFF. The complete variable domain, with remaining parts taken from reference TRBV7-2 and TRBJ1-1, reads GAGVSQSPSNKVTEKGKDVELRCDPISGHTALYWYRQSLGQGLEFLIYFQGNSAPDKSGLPSDRFSAERTGGSVSTLTIQRTQQEDSAVYLCASSLLTRDRKAFFGQGTRLTVV.

For the CDR3, the DNA is TGCGCCACCCGGGGGGACTACAACGAGCAGTACTTC. This gives the protein CATRGDYNEQYF. The genes are TRBV10-2 and TRBJ2-7; 7 bases align to TRBD2. V shed 10 bases and J 5 bases; nucleotides not matched to a gene: 8. Germline V gene sequence: CDR1 WSHSY, CDR2 SAAADI. The CDR3 loop spans 12 amino acids.

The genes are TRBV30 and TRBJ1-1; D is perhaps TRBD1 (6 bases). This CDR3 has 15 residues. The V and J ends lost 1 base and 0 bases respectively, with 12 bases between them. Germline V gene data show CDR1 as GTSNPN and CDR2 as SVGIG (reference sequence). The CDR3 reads CAWSAGDGMNTEAFF. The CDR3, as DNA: TGTGCCTGGAGTGCAGGGGACGGGATGAACACTGAAGCTTTCTTT.

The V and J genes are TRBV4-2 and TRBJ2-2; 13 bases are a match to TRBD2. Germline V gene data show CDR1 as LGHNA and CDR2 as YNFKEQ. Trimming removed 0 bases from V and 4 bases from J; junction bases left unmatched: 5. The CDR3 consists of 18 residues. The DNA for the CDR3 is TGTGCCAGCAGCCAAGATAGGACTAGCGGGAGTGGCACCGGGGAGCTGTTTTTT. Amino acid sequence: CASSQDRTSGSGTGELFF.

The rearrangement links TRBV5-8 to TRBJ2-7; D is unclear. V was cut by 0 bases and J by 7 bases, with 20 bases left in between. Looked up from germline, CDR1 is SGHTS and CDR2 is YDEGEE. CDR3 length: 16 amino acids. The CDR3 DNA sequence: TGTGCCAGCAGCTTGGGCGGCCGTTCGCCCTTCTTGGAGCAGTACTTC. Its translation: CASSLGGRSPFLEQYF.

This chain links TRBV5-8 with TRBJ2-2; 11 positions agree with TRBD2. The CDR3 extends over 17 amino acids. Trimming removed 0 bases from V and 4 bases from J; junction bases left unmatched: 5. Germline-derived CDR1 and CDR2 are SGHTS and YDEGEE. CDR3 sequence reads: CASSLAGTSGFTGELFF. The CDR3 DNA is TGTGCCAGCAGCTTGGCCGGGACTAGCGGCTTCACCGGGGAGCTGTTTTTT.

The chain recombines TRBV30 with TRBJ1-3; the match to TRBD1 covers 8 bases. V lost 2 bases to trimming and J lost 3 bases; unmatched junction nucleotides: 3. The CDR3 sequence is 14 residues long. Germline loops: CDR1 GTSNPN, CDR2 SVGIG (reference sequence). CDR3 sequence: CAWSTGGYGNTIYF. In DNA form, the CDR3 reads TGTGCCTGGAGTACAGGGGGTTATGGAAACACCATATATTTT.

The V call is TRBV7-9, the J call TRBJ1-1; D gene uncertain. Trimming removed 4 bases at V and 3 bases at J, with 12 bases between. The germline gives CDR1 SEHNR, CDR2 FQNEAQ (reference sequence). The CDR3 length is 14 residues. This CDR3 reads CASSSQQRDTEAFF. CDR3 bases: TGTGCCAGCAGCTCCCAACAGCGGGACACTGAAGCTTTCTTT.

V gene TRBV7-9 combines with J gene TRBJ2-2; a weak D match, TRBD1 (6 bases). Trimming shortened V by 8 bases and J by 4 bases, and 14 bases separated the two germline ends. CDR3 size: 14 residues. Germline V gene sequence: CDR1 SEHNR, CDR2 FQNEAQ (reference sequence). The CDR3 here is CASGGQSGTGELFF. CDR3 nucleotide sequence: TGTGCCAGCGGCGGACAGTCGGGCACCGGGGAGCTGTTTTTT.

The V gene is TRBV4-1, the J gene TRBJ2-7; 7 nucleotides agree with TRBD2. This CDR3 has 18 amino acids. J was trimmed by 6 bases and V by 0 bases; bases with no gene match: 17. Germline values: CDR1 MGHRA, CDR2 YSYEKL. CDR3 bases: TGCGCCAGCAGCCAAGATGCCCTCGTCTACGGGAGGAATTCCGAGCAGTACTTC. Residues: CASSQDALVYGRNSEQYF.

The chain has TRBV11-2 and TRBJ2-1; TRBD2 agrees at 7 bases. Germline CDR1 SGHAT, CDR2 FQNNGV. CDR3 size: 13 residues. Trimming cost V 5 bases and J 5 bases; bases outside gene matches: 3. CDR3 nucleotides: TGTGCCAGCAGCCGGGGGGACGACAATGAGCAGTTCTTC. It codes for CASSRGDDNEQFF.

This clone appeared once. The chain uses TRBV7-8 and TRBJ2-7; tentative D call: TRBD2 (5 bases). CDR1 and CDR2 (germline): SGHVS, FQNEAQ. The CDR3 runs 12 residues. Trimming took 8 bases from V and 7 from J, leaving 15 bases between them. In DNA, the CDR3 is TGTGCCAGCGGGAGTGAGAGTGTGGAGCAGTACTTC. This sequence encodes CASGSESVEQYF.

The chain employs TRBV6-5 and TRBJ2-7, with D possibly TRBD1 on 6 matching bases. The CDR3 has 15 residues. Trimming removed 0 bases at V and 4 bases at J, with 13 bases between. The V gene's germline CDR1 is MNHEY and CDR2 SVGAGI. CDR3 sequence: CASSYSPGQIYEQYF. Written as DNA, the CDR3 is TGTGCCAGCAGTTACTCACCAGGACAGATATACGAGCAGTACTTC.